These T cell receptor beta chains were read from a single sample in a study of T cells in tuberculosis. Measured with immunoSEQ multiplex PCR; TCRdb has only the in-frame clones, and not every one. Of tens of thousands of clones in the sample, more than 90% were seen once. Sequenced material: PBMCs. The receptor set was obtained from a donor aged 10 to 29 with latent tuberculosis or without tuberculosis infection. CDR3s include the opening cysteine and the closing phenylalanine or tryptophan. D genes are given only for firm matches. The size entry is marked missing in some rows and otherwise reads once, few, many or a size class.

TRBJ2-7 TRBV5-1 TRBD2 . CASSLVLAGSPYEQYF TGCGCCAGCAGCTTGGTCCTAGCGGGGTCACCCTACGAGCAGTACTTC
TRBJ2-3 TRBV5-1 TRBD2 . CASSLGSGRTDTQYF TGCGCCAGCAGCTTGGGTAGCGGGAGGACAGATACGCAGTATTTT
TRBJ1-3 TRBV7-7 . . CASSYRGGSGNTIYF TGTGCCAGCAGTTACCGGGGAGGATCTGGAAACACCATATATTTT
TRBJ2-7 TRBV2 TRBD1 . CASIYHRDSNTYEQYF TGTGCCAGCATATACCACCGGGACAGCAATACCTACGAGCAGTACTTC
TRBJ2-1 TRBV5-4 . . CASSYPGLNEQFF TGTGCCAGCAGCTACCCAGGTCTGAATGAGCAGTTCTTC
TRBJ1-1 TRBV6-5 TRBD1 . CASRTGQANTEAFF TGTGCCAGCAGAACGGGACAGGCGAACACTGAAGCTTTCTTT
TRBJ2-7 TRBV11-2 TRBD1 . CASSGTGGSYEQYF TGTGCCAGCAGCGGAACAGGGGGGTCCTACGAGCAGTACTTC
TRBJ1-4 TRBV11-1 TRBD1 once CASLSGTEGEKLFF TGTGCCAGCCTCTCCGGGACAGAAGGCGAAAAACTGTTTTTT
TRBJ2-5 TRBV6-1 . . CASSEASQGGGQYF TGTGCCAGCAGTGAAGCGAGTCAGGGTGGTGGCCAGTACTTC
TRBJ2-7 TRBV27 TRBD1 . CASSLGPGTGISHEQYF TGTGCCAGCAGTTTAGGGCCCGGGACAGGGATATCCCACGAGCAGTACTTC
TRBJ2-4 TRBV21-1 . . CASSTPRRPRKNIQYF TGTGCCAGCAGCACCCCCCGGCGACCCAGGAAAAACATTCAGTACTTC
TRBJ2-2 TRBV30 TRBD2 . CAWSRLAGGRNTGELFF TGTGCCTGGAGTCGCTTAGCGGGGGGGCGGAACACCGGGGAGCTGTTTTTT
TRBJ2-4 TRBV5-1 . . CASSFQGRENIQYF TGCGCCAGCAGCTTCCAGGGGAGGGAAAACATTCAGTACTTC
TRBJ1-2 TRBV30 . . CAQGRGQLYGYTF TGTGCCCAAGGGAGGGGACAACTCTATGGCTACACCTTC
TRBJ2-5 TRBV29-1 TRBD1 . CSARDRDGETQYF TGCAGCGCCCGGGACAGGGATGGGGAGACCCAGTACTTC
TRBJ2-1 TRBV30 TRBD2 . CALDSGTSGGPSSYNEQFF TGTGCCTTAGACTCCGGGACTAGCGGGGGCCCGAGCTCCTACAATGAGCAGTTCTTC
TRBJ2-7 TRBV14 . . CASSHRRGGRVSYEQYF TGTGCCAGCAGCCACCGGAGGGGGGGCAGGGTGTCCTACGAGCAGTACTTC
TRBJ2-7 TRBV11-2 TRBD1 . CASTSDRDEQYF TGTGCCAGCACCTCGGACAGGGACGAGCAGTACTTC
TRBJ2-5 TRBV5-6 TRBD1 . CASSVSQGIPETQYF TGTGCCAGCAGCGTTTCACAGGGGATTCCAGAGACCCAGTACTTC
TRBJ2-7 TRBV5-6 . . CASSFARGPYEQYF TGTGCCAGCAGCTTCGCCAGGGGCCCCTACGAGCAGTACTTC
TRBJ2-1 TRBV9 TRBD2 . CASSFPTSGTTYNEQFF TGTGCCAGCAGCTTTCCGACTAGCGGGACGACCTACAATGAGCAGTTCTTC
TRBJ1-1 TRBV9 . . CASSAYSTNTEAFF TGTGCCAGCAGCGCCTACAGTACTAACACTGAAGCTTTCTTT
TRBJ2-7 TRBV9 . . CASSVGWLAYEQYF TGTGCCAGCAGCGTAGGGTGGCTCGCCTACGAGCAGTACTTC
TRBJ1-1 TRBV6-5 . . CASTPPGRTEAFF TGTGCCAGCACCCCACCCGGGAGGACTGAAGCTTTCTTT
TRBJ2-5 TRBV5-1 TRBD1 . CASSLANLGTGETQYF TGCGCCAGCAGCTTGGCTAACCTCGGGACAGGGGAGACCCAGTACTTC
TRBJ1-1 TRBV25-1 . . CASSDPPGGRGNTEAFF TGTGCCAGCAGTGATCCACCGGGGGGAAGGGGGAACACTGAAGCTTTCTTT
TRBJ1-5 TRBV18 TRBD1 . CASSPPNQGAKDQPQHF TGTGCCAGCTCACCACCGAACCAGGGGGCGAAGGATCAGCCCCAGCATTTT
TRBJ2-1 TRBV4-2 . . CASSQGMGGYNEQFF TGTGCCAGCAGCCAAGGTATGGGGGGCTACAATGAGCAGTTCTTC
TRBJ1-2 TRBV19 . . CASSILGARGYTF TGTGCCAGTAGTATTCTGGGGGCGCGAGGCTACACCTTC
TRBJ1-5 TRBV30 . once CAWSGQLNQPQHF TGTGCCTGGAGTGGACAGCTAAATCAGCCCCAGCATTTT
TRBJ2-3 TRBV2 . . CASSDYTDTQYF TGTGCCAGCAGTGATTATACAGATACGCAGTATTTT
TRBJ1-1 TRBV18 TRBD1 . CASSPRAGGESTEAFF TGTGCCAGCTCACCAAGGGCAGGGGGTGAGAGCACTGAAGCTTTCTTT
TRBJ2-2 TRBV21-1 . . CASSKAREVRTGELFF TGTGCCAGCAGCAAAGCGCGGGAGGTTAGGACCGGGGAGCTGTTTTTT
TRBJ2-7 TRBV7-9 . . CASSLQSYEQYF TGTGCCAGCAGCCTACAGTCCTACGAGCAGTACTTC
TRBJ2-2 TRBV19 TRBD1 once CASSPQGLGGELFF TGTGCCAGTAGCCCACAGGGGTTGGGCGGGGAGCTGTTTTTT
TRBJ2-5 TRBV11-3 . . CASSRAGGPPETQYF TGTGCCAGCAGCCGCGCCGGGGGGCCTCCAGAGACCCAGTACTTC
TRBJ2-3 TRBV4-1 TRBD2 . CASSLSDFGLGISDTQYF TGCGCCAGCAGCCTCTCTGATTTTGGACTAGGGATATCAGATACGCAGTATTTT
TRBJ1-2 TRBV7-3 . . CASSRNNANYGYTF TGTGCCAGCAGCCGAAACAATGCTAACTATGGCTACACCTTC
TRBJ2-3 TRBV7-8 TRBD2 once CASDLGGSIDTQYF TGTGCCAGCGACTTGGGGGGGAGCATAGATACGCAGTATTTT
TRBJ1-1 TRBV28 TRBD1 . CASSPLRQGANTEAFF TGTGCCAGCAGTCCGTTAAGACAGGGGGCGAACACTGAAGCTTTCTTT
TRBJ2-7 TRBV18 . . CASSPSRGPYEQYF TGTGCCAGCTCACCAAGCAGGGGCCCCTACGAGCAGTACTTC
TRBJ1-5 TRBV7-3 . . CASSLTGDQPQHF TGTGCCAGCAGCTTAACGGGCGATCAGCCCCAGCATTTT
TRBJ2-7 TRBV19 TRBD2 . CASRGLVSHEQYF TGTGCCAGTAGGGGACTAGTTTCCCACGAGCAGTACTTC
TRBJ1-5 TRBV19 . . CASSGHAGLGNQPQHF TGTGCCAGTAGTGGTCATGCAGGCCTGGGCAATCAGCCCCAGCATTTT
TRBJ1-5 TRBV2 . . CASTRGNSNQPQHF TGTGCCAGTACACGGGGGAATAGCAATCAGCCCCAGCATTTT
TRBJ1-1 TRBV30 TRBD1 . CAWSEYGTGKAEAFF TGTGCCTGGAGTGAGTACGGGACAGGGAAAGCTGAAGCTTTCTTT